These 25 T cell receptor beta chains originate from one sample sequenced in a study of glioma-infiltrating T cells. TCR alpha and beta CDR3 regions were amplified from RNA using iRepertoire nested multiplex PCR. TCRdb itself ran the multiplex PCR reads through MiXCR, one entry per CDR3 protein. This sample has approximately 110,000 distinct CDR3 sequences; roughly 20% occur once, and the top ten carry roughly 15%. The sample was glioma tissue, nonneoplastic brain tissue, or PBMCs (not recorded which). These receptors originate from a human donor with low-grade glioma or glioblastoma, undergoing nonglioma brain surgery, or in good health (not recorded which).

V gene TRBV5-1 combines with J gene TRBJ2-1; TRBD2 aligns across 8 bases. The CDR3 runs to 17 residues. V shed 4 bases, J shed 0 bases, and the junction held 9 bases outside the gene matches. The germline V gene encodes CDR1 SGHRS and CDR2 YFSETQ. CDR3 protein: CASSRGLAGNSYNEQFF. Written as DNA, the CDR3 is TGCGCCAGCAGCCGGGGGTTAGCGGGAAACTCCTACAATGAGCAGTTCTTC.

Turning to this clonotype: A much larger clone sits a single nucleotide away, making a read error possible. V gene TRBV4-1 combines with J gene TRBJ1-2; a possible D gene is TRBD1 (5 bases). The CDR3 has 17 amino acids. Looked up from germline, CDR1 is MGHRA and CDR2 is YSYEKL. The CDR3 DNA sequence: TGCGCCAGCAGCCAAGATGGGGGGGGTGGGCCAGACTATGGCTGCACCTTC. Its translation is CASSQDGGGGPDYGCTF.

About this clonotype itself: Sequence at one end of the junction differs from germline and may be a read error. This sequence joins TRBV7-2 and TRBJ2-7, with a possible D match to TRBD2 (5 bases). This CDR3 contains 15 residues. CDR1 is SGHTA, CDR2 FQGNSA, per germline. CDR3 sequence (DNA): TGTGCCAGCAGCTTAGCGCCAGCGGCCTCCTACGAGCAGCACTTC. This gives the protein CASSLAPAASYEQHF.

This clonotype was seen at least ten times. V gene TRBV7-2 combines with J gene TRBJ2-7; perhaps TRBD1 as D (8 bases). The CDR3 sequence is 15 residues long. Germline V lookup: CDR1 SGHTA, CDR2 FQGNSA. V dropped 7 bases and J dropped 0 bases, with 16 bases sitting between them. CDR3 sequence (DNA): TGTGCCAGCACTTTGGGGGGGACAGGCTCCTACGAGCAGTACTTC. Protein sequence: CASTLGGTGSYEQYF.

This clonotype has at least ten counts. This chain connects TRBV15 to TRBJ2-7; either TRBD1 or TRBD2 may fit D (5 bases each). CDR3 length: 15 amino acids. V dropped 0 bases and J dropped 6 bases, with 15 bases sitting between them. Germline V gives CDR1 LNHNV, CDR2 YYDKDF (reference sequence). DNA of the CDR3: TGTGCCACCAGCAGAGATGGTAGGGATGGGGGCGAGCAGTACTTC. Amino acids: CATSRDGRDGGEQYF.

This clonotype was recorded at least ten times. The chain has TRBV20-1 and TRBJ1-5, with D maybe TRBD1 (5 bases). The CDR3 has 14 residues. V was shortened by 1 base and J by 7 bases, with 14 bases between the two germline ends. Germline loops: CDR1 DFQATT, CDR2 SNEGSKA (reference sequence). CDR3 DNA sequence: TGCAGTGCTAGAGGGACTCAGGGAGGCCAGCCCCAGCATTTT. Its protein product is CSARGTQGGQPQHF.

Concerning this clonotype: A read error may explain this, as a much larger clone is one base away. This chain links TRBV12-3 or TRBV12-4 with TRBJ1-5; possibly TRBD1 for D (5 bases). The CDR3 sequence is 12 residues long. CDR3 nucleotide sequence: TGTGCCAGCAGTTTCTCCCGACAGCCCCGGCATTTT. Protein product: CASSFSRQPRHF.

This clonotype was observed a handful of times. The rearrangement joins TRBV4-3 to TRBJ2-4, with TRBD2 as a possible D gene (6 bases). V was shortened by 4 bases and J by 3 bases, with 10 bases between the two germline ends. The CDR3 contains 14 residues. The germline CDR1 and CDR2 sequences are LGHNA and YSLEER. The CDR3 is CASSPPGDKNIQYF. The DNA for the CDR3 is TGCGCCAGCAGCCCCCCGGGAGACAAAAACATTCAGTACTTC.

The sample holds many counts of this clonotype. The J gene is TRBJ2-7, the V gene TRBV15; D gene uncertain. Germline V gene lookup returns CDR1 LNHNV and CDR2 YYDKDF (reference sequence). The ends were cut back, 0 bases at V and 0 bases at J, with 6 bases in the middle. The CDR3 has 14 residues. The CDR3 bases are TGTGCCACCAGCAGAGAGCTTTCCTCCTACGAGCAGTACTTC. Translated, it gives CATSRELSSYEQYF.

A remark on this clonotype: At one end the junction does not follow the germline gene, possibly because of a read error. DNA for the CDR3: TGTGCCAGCAGCCAAGATCGGAGGCTAGCGGGTATCACATATACGCAGTATTTT. It specifies CASSQDRRLAGITYTQYF. The rearrangement links TRBV3-1 to TRBJ2-3, with 8 positions matching TRBD2. The CDR3 length is 18 residues. CDR1 LGHDT and CDR2 YNNKEL come from the germline V gene (reference sequence).

This clonotype has a count of ten or more. CDR3 sequence: CASSFFGQSTSTDTQYF. The CDR3 bases are TGTGCCAGCAGTTTTTTCGGCCAATCCACTAGCACAGATACGCAGTATTTT. The chain couples TRBV27 to TRBJ2-3; no clear D gene. V was trimmed by 3 bases and J by 0 bases, leaving 16 bases between them. The germline V gene has CDR1 MNHEY and CDR2 SMNVEV (reference sequence). The CDR3 consists of 17 residues.

As concerns this clonotype: With a much larger clone just one base away, this may be a read error. This chain connects TRBV7-6 to TRBJ1-3, with a weak D call TRBD1 (6 bases). The CDR3 loop spans 18 amino acids. Germline V gene sequence: CDR1 SGHVS, CDR2 FNYEAQ. V was clipped by 5 bases and J by 3 bases, with 23 bases between them. In nucleotides, the CDR3 is TGTGCCAGCAGCCCAATGAGGGACACAGTTTACTATGGAAACACCATATATTTT. It translates to CASSPMRDTVYYGNTIYF.

This clonotype was seen many times. The CDR3 here is CASHKTSGSYEQFF. CDR3 coding DNA: TGTGCCAGCCATAAGACTAGCGGGAGCTATGAGCAGTTCTTC. V gene TRBV28 combines with J gene TRBJ2-1; 12 bases are a match to TRBD2. The J segment lost 8 bases and the V segment lost 8 bases, leaving 7 bases of the junction unmatched. Looked up from germline, CDR1 is MDHEN and CDR2 is SYDVKM. The CDR3 is 14 amino acids.

This chain joins TRBV12-3 or TRBV12-4 and TRBJ2-2; D is possibly TRBD1 (5 bases). V lost 6 bases and J 9 bases, leaving 8 bases between the germline ends. The CDR3 length is 11 residues. The DNA for the CDR3 is TGTGCCAGCAGCTGGGGCCGGGAGCTGTTTTTT. This translates into CASSWGRELFF.

This clonotype has a handful of counts. The chain's CDR3 is CASSIGQVNTEAFF. The CDR3 bases are TGTGCCAGCAGTATCGGACAGGTGAACACTGAAGCTTTCTTT. The chain employs TRBV6-1 and TRBJ1-1; 7 positions agree with TRBD1. The trim removed 5 bases at V and 0 bases at J, leaving 3 bases unmatched. The CDR3 loop spans 14 amino acids. Germline assignment: CDR1 MNHNS and CDR2 SASEGT.

At least ten counts were recorded for this clonotype. The chain carries TRBV7-6 and TRBJ2-5; D not resolved. The CDR3 has 15 amino acids. Germline V gives CDR1 SGHVS, CDR2 FNYEAQ. Trimming left V 5 bases short and J 0 bases short, with 13 bases between. The CDR3, as DNA: TGTGCCAGCAGCCAGTTAAAAACGTACCAAGAGACCCAGTACTTC. Amino acids: CASSQLKTYQETQYF.

In regard to this clonotype: A read error is possible here, since a much larger clone lies one base away. Here the CDR3 reads CASWSATAYEQYF. The CDR3 DNA reads as TGTGCCAGCTGGTCCGCGACGGCCTACGAGCAGTACTTC. The gene calls are TRBV28 and TRBJ2-7; D uncertain. V gave up 8 bases and J gave up 2 bases, with 13 bases separating them. Per germline, CDR1 MDHEN and CDR2 SYDVKM. The CDR3 spans 13 residues. Complete variable domain (other parts from reference TRBV28 and TRBJ2-7): DVKVTQSSRYLVKRTGEKVFLECVQDMDHENMFWYRQDPGLGLRLIYFSYDVKMKEKGDIPEGYSVSREKKERFSLILESASTNQTSMYLCASWSATAYEQYFGPGTRLTVT.

This clonotype was counted a few times. This chain connects TRBV29-1 to TRBJ1-1; no clear D gene. This CDR3 comprises 13 residues. Per germline, CDR1 SQVTM and CDR2 ANQGSEA. Trimming pared 7 bases from V and 1 base from J, leaving 13 bases between. The CDR3 DNA sequence: TGCAGCGGGGCCCGGGTCCCGAACACTGAAGCTTTCTTT. Protein product: CSGARVPNTEAFF. The variable domain in full, with the rest retrieved from reference TRBV29-1 and TRBJ1-1, is SAVISQKPSRDICQRGTSLTIQCQVDSQVTMMFWYRQQPGQSLTLIATANQGSEATYESGFVIDKFPISRPNLTFSTLTVSNMSPEDSSIYLCSGARVPNTEAFFGQGTRLTVV.

This clonotype was observed many times. V is TRBV6-6 and J is TRBJ2-1, with a possible D match to TRBD2 (6 bases). V shed 2 bases and J shed 0 bases, with 8 bases lying between them. Germline CDR1 MNHNY, CDR2 SVGAGI (reference sequence). The CDR3 totals 15 residues. CDR3: CASSYTGLSYNEQFF. CDR3 DNA sequence: TGTGCCAGCAGTTACACGGGACTCTCCTACAATGAGCAGTTCTTC.

The CDR3 region is CASSPGTGETGELFF. The CDR3, as DNA: TGTGCCAGCAGCCCCGGGACAGGGGAAACCGGGGAGCTGTTTTTT. The rearrangement joins TRBV7-9 to TRBJ2-2; TRBD1 aligns across 10 bases. CDR3 length: 15 amino acids. Per the germline V gene, CDR1 is SEHNR and CDR2 is FQNEAQ (reference sequence). Trimming took 5 bases from V and 5 from J; bases not matched to a gene: 5. The full variable domain, completed using reference TRBV7-9 and TRBJ2-2, is DTGVSQNPRHKITKRGQNVTFRCDPISEHNRLYWYRQTLGQGPEFLTYFQNEAQLEKSRLLSDRFSAERPKGSFSTLEIQRTEQGDSAMYLCASSPGTGETGELFFGEGSRLTVL.

This clonotype was counted ten times or more. The V call is TRBV7-6, the J call TRBJ1-1; tentative D call: TRBD1 (6 bases). The CDR3 extends over 16 amino acids. Germline assignment: CDR1 SGHVS and CDR2 FNYEAQ. Trimming removed 5 bases from V and 1 base from J, with 17 bases in between. CDR3 region: CASSPPDRLTNTEAFF. The CDR3 DNA reads as TGTGCCAGCAGCCCTCCCGACAGGCTAACGAACACTGAAGCTTTCTTT.

A remark on this clonotype: Since a much larger clone is just one base distant, this may be a read error. This chain uses TRBV20-1 with TRBJ1-2; 8 nucleotides line up with TRBD1. Trimming at V came to 6 bases and at J to 5 bases, leaving 11 bases not matched to a gene. The CDR3 totals 14 residues. CDR1 is DFQATT and CDR2 is SNEGSKA in the germline V gene (reference sequence). The CDR3 DNA reads TGCAGTGCGGGGGGACAGGAGAGAAATTATGGCTACACCTTC. This sequence encodes CSAGGQERNYGYTF.

The J gene is TRBJ1-2, the V gene TRBV4-1; no firm D call. Germline CDR1 MGHRA, CDR2 YSYEKL. This CDR3 has 14 amino acids. The germline V and J ends were trimmed by 9 bases and 7 bases, with 21 bases remaining between them. For the CDR3, the DNA is TGCGCCAGAGTCTTTTCCGGGAATGTCAGTGGCTACACCTTC. Protein product: CARVFSGNVSGYTF.

This clonotype has ten or more counts. The chain employs TRBV7-2 and TRBJ2-7, with D unclear. The CDR3 runs to 12 residues. Germline V gene sequence: CDR1 SGHTA, CDR2 FQGNSA. Deletions cut 5 bases from V and 2 bases from J, with 7 bases between. The CDR3 loop reads CASSRSTYEQYF. As DNA, the CDR3 is TGTGCCAGCAGCCGATCAACCTACGAGCAGTACTTC.

Regarding this clonotype: A much more abundant neighbour one base away suggests this may be a read error. CDR3 in amino acids: CASSYSKGRYGYTF. In DNA form, the CDR3 reads TGTGCCAGCAGTTACTCGAAGGGGCGCTATGGCTACACCTTC. The rearrangement uses TRBV6-2 or TRBV6-3 and TRBJ1-2, with D possibly matching TRBD1 (5 bases). The CDR3 length is 14 residues. CDR1 and CDR2 (germline): MNHEY, SVGEGT. The ends were cut back, 0 bases at V and 4 bases at J, with 9 bases in the middle.